This entry features one T cell receptor (beta chain) sequence. The antigen remains unidentified. The data belong to a study of OX40 agonist ivuxolimab in advanced cancers. Study observations and caveats: The CD4+ and CD8+ T cells in the blood had expanded clonally by week 6 at 0.1 to 3.0 mg/kg.

Assay: immunoSEQ multiplex PCR; the TCRdb copy retains only in-frame clones and omits some. The data hold around 70,000 clones, with approximately 85% observed a single time. CDR3 size: 13 residues. Between the trimmed V and J ends, which lost 6 bases and 1 base, there was a span of 10 bases. Germline V gene sequence: CDR1 SGHNT, CDR2 YENEEA. The receptor comes from an adult with an advanced solid tumor such as melanoma, head and neck, liver or kidney cancer. The V gene is TRBV11-3, the J gene TRBJ2-7; D gene ambiguous. The specimen comprised CD4+ or CD8+ T cells sorted from blood, sampled in a trial of the OX40 agonist ivuxolimab. The CDR3 loop is CASSLSQSYEQYF. DNA of the CDR3: TGTGCCAGCAGTCTGAGCCAATCCTACGAGCAGTACTTC.